The clone carrying this T cell receptor (beta chain) was recorded at least ten times. Its antigen remains unidentified. The data derive from a study of T cell repertoires in cytomegalovirus infection. Study-wide context: Both recently identified HLA-C-restricted and well-studied HLA-B-restricted CMV epitopes were used in the study. Public TCR beta signatures provided an indication of both CMV infection and a matching HLA type. Findings and caveats of the study: Individuals carrying CMV plus the relevant HLA were identified by cumulative frequency of public TCR beta families. What dominated the ex vivo response were HLA-C-restricted CMV-specific TCR beta clonotypes.

TCRdb called the reads again in MiXCR, with one record for every CDR3 protein. The table lists about 830,000 distinct CDR3 sequences, approximately 32% of them singletons. The CDR3 consists of 16 residues. The trim removed 3 bases at V and 1 base at J, leaving 5 bases unmatched. Looked up from germline, CDR1 is SGHTA and CDR2 is FQGNSA. Sequenced here: cultured CD8+ T cells from PBMCs, sampled from culture after CMV antigen stimulation. J is TRBJ2-3 and V is TRBV7-2; TRBD2 matches 9 bases. The sequence came from a human donor in good health (CMV status not recorded). Some clones in this sample may be carry-over from other donors' samples. CDR3 amino acids: CASSFTASGGTDTQYF. The CDR3 DNA is TGTGCCAGCAGCTTCACGGCTAGCGGGGGCACAGATACGCAGTATTTT.